A selection of T cell receptor beta chains follows, all from one sample in a study of T cell responses to AZD1222 COVID-19 vaccine. Clones were sequenced by immunoSEQ multiplex PCR, and TCRdb holds only the in-frame ones, with some missing. The sample yields around 78,000 clones, approximately 90% seen once. The sequencing here drew on peripheral blood, taken on day 0 of MenACWY control vaccination. These receptors all stem from an adult in good health. CDR3s include the opening cysteine and the closing phenylalanine or tryptophan. The D gene is left open where the match is weak. Only some rows state a clone size, as once, few, many or a class for expanded clones.

d_call	v_call	j_call	clone_size	cdr3_nt	cdr3_aa
NA	TRBV9	TRBJ2-2	NA	TGTGCCAGCAGCGTAGTCGCGGCGGACGGGGAGCTGTTTTTT	CASSVVAADGELFF
TRBD1	TRBV28	TRBJ1-4	NA	TGTGCCAGCTTTTCCCAGGGGGGAAGGGAGGATGAAAAACTGTTTTTT	CASFSQGGREDEKLFF
NA	TRBV6-2/TRBV6-3	TRBJ1-2	NA	TGTGCCAGCAGCCAGGGAGGAGGCTACACCTTC	CASSQGGGYTF
NA	TRBV30	TRBJ1-1	NA	TGTGCCTGGACCCGGGGCCTGAACACTGAAGCTTTCTTT	CAWTRGLNTEAFF
TRBD1	TRBV7-8	TRBJ1-5	NA	TGTGCCAGCAGCTTAGGACAGGGAAATCAGCCCCAGCATTTT	CASSLGQGNQPQHF
TRBD2	TRBV7-2	TRBJ2-7	NA	TGTGCCAGCAGCTTGGGACTAGCGGAAAACTACGAGCAGTACTTC	CASSLGLAENYEQYF
NA	TRBV9	TRBJ1-2	NA	TGTGCCAGCAGCCCTAGGGGGGGGCAGGGCTACACCTTC	CASSPRGGQGYTF
TRBD1	TRBV7-2	TRBJ1-2	NA	TGTGCCAGCAGCTTATCAGGGGGAGTTGGCTATGGCTACACCTTC	CASSLSGGVGYGYTF
TRBD2	TRBV9	TRBJ2-3	once	TGTGCCAGCAGCGTAGAAGGGCTAGCGGGAACAGATACGCAGTATTTT	CASSVEGLAGTDTQYF
TRBD2	TRBV19	TRBJ2-1	NA	TGTGCCAGTAGTCGCCTGCAGGGACTAGCGGGAGTGTATGAGCAGTTCTTC	CASSRLQGLAGVYEQFF
NA	TRBV12-3/TRBV12-4	TRBJ1-3	NA	TGTGCCAGCAGTTTGGCCTCTGGAAACACCATATATTTT	CASSLASGNTIYF
NA	TRBV2	TRBJ1-1	NA	TGTGCCAGCAGTGGGGAGACTGTTTCTCTGCAGTCTGAAGCTTTCTTT	CASSGETVSLQSEAFF
TRBD1	TRBV4-3	TRBJ1-1	NA	TGCGCCAGCAGCCAAGACTGGGACAGGGAGTTCACTGAAGCTTTCTTT	CASSQDWDREFTEAFF
TRBD2	TRBV15	TRBJ2-1	NA	TGTGCCACCAGCAGAGATGCGTGGCGGGAGATGGGAAGCAATGAGCAGTTCTTC	CATSRDAWREMGSNEQFF
NA	TRBV15	TRBJ1-1	few	TGTGCCACCAGCACCCCCAAGGGGCTTACTGAAGCTTTCTTT	CATSTPKGLTEAFF
TRBD1	TRBV29-1	TRBJ1-1	NA	TGCAGCGTTGGAACAGGGGGGATTTCTGAAGCTTTCTTT	CSVGTGGISEAFF
NA	TRBV3-1/TRBV3-2	TRBJ1-5	NA	TGTGCCAGCAGCCAAGGTAGCAATCAGCCCCAGCATTTT	CASSQGSNQPQHF
TRBD1	TRBV6-2/TRBV6-3	TRBJ2-1	NA	TGTGCCAGCAGTTGGGACAGACAATCAGGGGGCTCCTACAATGAGCAGTTCTTC	CASSWDRQSGGSYNEQFF
NA	TRBV6-1	TRBJ1-1	NA	TGTGCCAGCAGTGAGGAGGCCGCGAGGGCTTTCTTT	CASSEEAARAFF
TRBD2	TRBV5-1	TRBJ2-1	NA	TGCGCCAGCAGCTTTTCGGGACTACACGCTGTTGAGCAGTTCTTC	CASSFSGLHAVEQFF
NA	TRBV6-5	TRBJ1-1	NA	TGTGCCAGCAGTTCGACAGTTGAAGCTTTCTTT	CASSSTVEAFF
NA	TRBV30	TRBJ1-5	NA	TGTGCCTGGAGTGTAAAAGGGTGGAGCAATCAGCCCCAGCATTTT	CAWSVKGWSNQPQHF
TRBD2	TRBV5-1	TRBJ2-4	NA	TGCGCCAGCAGCTTGGACGTCGGGAGGGGTGACATTCAGTACTTC	CASSLDVGRGDIQYF
TRBD1	TRBV27	TRBJ1-2	NA	TGTGCCAGCAGTCCACAACCCCGGGACAGGAGTAACTATGGCTACACCTTC	CASSPQPRDRSNYGYTF
NA	TRBV7-8	TRBJ2-3	NA	TGTGCCAGCAGCTTAGCGGCCCAAGCAGATACGCAGTATTTT	CASSLAAQADTQYF
TRBD1	TRBV18	TRBJ2-5	NA	TGTGCCAGCTCAGAACGACAGGGGTTCCAAGAGACCCAGTACTTC	CASSERQGFQETQYF
TRBD1	TRBV4-2	TRBJ1-1	NA	TGTGCCAGCAGCCCGAGACAGGGCAGGTTCATCACTGAAGCTTTCTTT	CASSPRQGRFITEAFF
TRBD2	TRBV19	TRBJ2-1	NA	TGTGCCAGTAGTATATCGGGAGGGAGAAGTTCCAATGAGCAGTTCTTC	CASSISGGRSSNEQFF
NA	TRBV7-9	TRBJ2-7	NA	TGTGCCAGCAGCCGGGGATGGTACGAGCAGTACTTC	CASSRGWYEQYF
TRBD2	TRBV7-2	TRBJ2-7	NA	TGTGCCAGCAGCTTAGATCAGGGACTAGCGGGAGGGCGGTACTTC	CASSLDQGLAGGRYF
TRBD1	TRBV7-3	TRBJ2-1	NA	TGTGCCAGCAGCTCTCGACAGGGGGGCTCCTACAATGAGCAGTTCTTC	CASSSRQGGSYNEQFF
TRBD2	TRBV14	TRBJ2-2	once	TGTGCCAGCAGCCAAGAGCTAGCGGGAGCGGGGGAGCTGTTTTTT	CASSQELAGAGELFF
NA	TRBV7-9	TRBJ1-5	NA	TGTGCCAGCAGCTTGAGGGATGATCAGCCCCAGCATTTT	CASSLRDDQPQHF
NA	TRBV14	TRBJ1-6	NA	TGTGCCAGCAGCCAGGGACGGTCGACACCCCTCCACTTT	CASSQGRSTPLHF
NA	TRBV28	TRBJ1-4	NA	TGTGCCAGCACCCGCCCGACCCAGGCTAATGAAAAACTGTTTTTT	CASTRPTQANEKLFF
TRBD1	TRBV18	TRBJ1-2	NA	TGTGCCAGCTCACCAACGTGGATGGACAGGGGATACGACTATGGCTACACCTTC	CASSPTWMDRGYDYGYTF
NA	TRBV5-4	TRBJ1-1	NA	TGTGCCAGCAGCTTTTCGGGGGTAGACACTGAAGCTTTCTTT	CASSFSGVDTEAFF
NA	TRBV5-1	TRBJ2-1	once	TGCGCCAGCAGCTTGTTTTCCTCCGTCTACAATGAGCAGTTCTTC	CASSLFSSVYNEQFF
TRBD2	TRBV19	TRBJ2-1	NA	TGTGCCAGTAGTACCCTGAATGGGAGGCTAGCGGATAATGAGCAGTTCTTC	CASSTLNGRLADNEQFF
NA	TRBV12-3/TRBV12-4	TRBJ2-7	NA	TGTGCCAGCAGCCCAGGGGCCTACGAGCAGTACTTC	CASSPGAYEQYF
NA	TRBV6-2/TRBV6-3	TRBJ2-5	NA	TGTGCCAGCAGCTCTCCCTTAGGTCGGTACCAAGAGACCCAGTACTTC	CASSSPLGRYQETQYF
NA	TRBV28	TRBJ1-1	NA	TGTGCCAGCAGTCCCCCTTCAGTGGGCACTGAAGCTTTCTTT	CASSPPSVGTEAFF
NA	TRBV18	TRBJ2-3	once	TGTGCCAGCGGCTATCCCGGGGGCACAGATACGCAGTATTTT	CASGYPGGTDTQYF
NA	TRBV7-8	TRBJ1-1	once	TGTGCCAGCAGCTTGGGGCAGGGAATGAACACTGAAGCTTTCTTT	CASSLGQGMNTEAFF
NA	TRBV3-1/TRBV3-2	TRBJ1-1	NA	TGTGCCAGCAGCCTTACAGGGATAGGCACTGAAGCTTTCTTT	CASSLTGIGTEAFF
TRBD2	TRBV5-1	TRBJ2-7	NA	TGCGCCAGCAGCTTGGGGCTAGCGGGAGCCGGGGGGTCCGAGCAGTACTTC	CASSLGLAGAGGSEQYF
TRBD1	TRBV28	TRBJ2-7	NA	TGTGCCAGCAGGATAGGGGACAGGGGTGGCGAGCAGTACTTC	CASRIGDRGGEQYF
NA	TRBV30	TRBJ1-5	NA	TGTGCCTGGAGTGTGCGCAGGGGCAATCAGCCCCAGCATTTT	CAWSVRRGNQPQHF
NA	TRBV10-1	TRBJ1-4	NA	TGCGCCAGCAGTGATGACAGCACCCCTGAAAAACTGTTTTTT	CASSDDSTPEKLFF
TRBD2	TRBV7-2	TRBJ2-1	NA	TGTGCCAGCAGGCCTCCGGGACTAGCGGGGAATGAGCAGTTCTTC	CASRPPGLAGNEQFF
TRBD1	TRBV3-1/TRBV3-2	TRBJ2-5	NA	TGTGCCAGCAGAAAAGGGGGCCCGCAAGAGACCCAGTACTTC	CASRKGGPQETQYF
NA	TRBV7-8	TRBJ1-1	NA	TGTGCCAGCAGCTTAGAAGGTTCCACTGAAGCTTTCTTT	CASSLEGSTEAFF